The clone carrying this TCR beta chain has just one count. Germline CDR1 and CDR2: SQVTM and ANQGSEA. The CDR3 covers 13 residues. With 6 bases clipped from V and 5 bases from J, the junction kept 7 bases outside the gene matches. The data derive from a study of blood T cell repertoires in COVID-19. Study-level information: Collection of acute and convalescent COVID-19 samples took place in the United States, Italy and Spain. Sources were T cells, B-cell-depleted T cells, or PBMCs; the material itself was cDNA or gDNA.

Per the original data handling: Amplifying reference gene primers gave estimates of nucleated cell counts. TCRdb's copy holds only in-frame clones and misses some; the assay was immunoSEQ multiplex PCR. V and J calls and clone size are as listed in that table; D and trimming were resolved from the DNA. The table records about 160,000 clones, over 75% of them present only once. Sequenced material: peripheral blood. The chain couples TRBV29-1 to TRBJ2-3; 8 nucleotides align to TRBD2. This receptor was taken from a human donor in a cohort sampled during active COVID-19. CDR3 bases: TGCAGCGTCCCAGCGGGAGCGGGAGATACGCAGTATTTT. Translated, it gives CSVPAGAGDTQYF.